The clone carrying this TCR beta chain was seen ten or more times. This record belongs to a study of early T cells in non-severe SARS-CoV-2 infection. In TCRdb, the 5' RACE reads were re-called with MiXCR into one record per CDR3 protein. The top ten hold 5.9% of the sample, which has some 70,000 distinct CDR3 sequences, roughly a tenth seen once. This CDR3 spans 13 amino acids. Germline CDR1 is DFQATT and CDR2 is SNEGSKA (reference sequence). The V end was cut by 5 bases, the J end by 1 base, with 11 bases between. Sequenced material: whole blood. The V gene is TRBV20-1, the J gene TRBJ1-1; D not resolved. The receptor's source is an adult who was a healthcare worker with PCR-confirmed SARS-CoV-2 infection or an uninfected control (not recorded which). The DNA of the CDR3 is TGCAGTGCTCGGACCACGGGGAACACTGAAGCTTTCTTT. Its protein is CSARTTGNTEAFF.